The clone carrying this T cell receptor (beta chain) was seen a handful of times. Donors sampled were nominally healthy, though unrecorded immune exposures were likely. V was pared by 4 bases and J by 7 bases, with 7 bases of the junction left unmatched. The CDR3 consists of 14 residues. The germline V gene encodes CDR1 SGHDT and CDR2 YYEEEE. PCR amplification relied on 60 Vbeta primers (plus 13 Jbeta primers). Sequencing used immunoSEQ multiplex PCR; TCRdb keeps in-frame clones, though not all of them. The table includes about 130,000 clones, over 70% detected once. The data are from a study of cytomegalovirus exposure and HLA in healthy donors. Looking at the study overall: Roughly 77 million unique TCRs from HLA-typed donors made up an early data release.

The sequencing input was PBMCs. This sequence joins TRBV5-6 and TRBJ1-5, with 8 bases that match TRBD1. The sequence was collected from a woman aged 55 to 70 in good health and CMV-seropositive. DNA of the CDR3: TGTGCCAGCAGCCGGAAGGACAGGGAGCAGCCCCAGCATTTT. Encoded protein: CASSRKDREQPQHF.